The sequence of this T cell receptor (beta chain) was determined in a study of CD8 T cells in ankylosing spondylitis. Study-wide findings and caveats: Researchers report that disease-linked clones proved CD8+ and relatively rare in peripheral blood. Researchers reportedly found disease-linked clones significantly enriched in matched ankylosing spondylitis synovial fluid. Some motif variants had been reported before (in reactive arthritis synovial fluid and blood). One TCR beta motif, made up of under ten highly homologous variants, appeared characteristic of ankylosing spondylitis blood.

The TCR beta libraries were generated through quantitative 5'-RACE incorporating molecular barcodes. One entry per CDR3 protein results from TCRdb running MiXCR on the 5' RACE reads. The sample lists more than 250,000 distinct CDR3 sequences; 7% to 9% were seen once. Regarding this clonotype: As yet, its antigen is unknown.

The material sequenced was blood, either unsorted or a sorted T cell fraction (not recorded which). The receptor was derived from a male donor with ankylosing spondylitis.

CDR3 bases: TGTGCCAGCAGTTTAAGGGTGGGTGAGCAGTTCTTC. It yields the protein CASSLRVGEQFF. The gene calls are TRBV27 and TRBJ2-1, with D hard to call. The V end was cut by 2 bases, the J end by 9 bases, with 8 bases between. This CDR3 has 12 residues. The germline gives CDR1 MNHEY, CDR2 SMNVEV (reference sequence).